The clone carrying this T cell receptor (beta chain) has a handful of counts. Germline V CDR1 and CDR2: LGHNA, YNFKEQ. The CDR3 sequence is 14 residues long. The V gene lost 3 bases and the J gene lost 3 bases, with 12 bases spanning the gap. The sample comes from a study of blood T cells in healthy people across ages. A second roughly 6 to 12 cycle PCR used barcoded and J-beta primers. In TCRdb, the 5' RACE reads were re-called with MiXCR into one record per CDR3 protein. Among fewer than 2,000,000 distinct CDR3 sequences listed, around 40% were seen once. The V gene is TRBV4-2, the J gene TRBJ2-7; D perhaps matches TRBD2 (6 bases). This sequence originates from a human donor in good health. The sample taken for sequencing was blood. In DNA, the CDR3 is TGTGCCAGCAGCCACCCAAGGAGGGACTACGAGCAGTACTTC. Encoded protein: CASSHPRRDYEQYF.